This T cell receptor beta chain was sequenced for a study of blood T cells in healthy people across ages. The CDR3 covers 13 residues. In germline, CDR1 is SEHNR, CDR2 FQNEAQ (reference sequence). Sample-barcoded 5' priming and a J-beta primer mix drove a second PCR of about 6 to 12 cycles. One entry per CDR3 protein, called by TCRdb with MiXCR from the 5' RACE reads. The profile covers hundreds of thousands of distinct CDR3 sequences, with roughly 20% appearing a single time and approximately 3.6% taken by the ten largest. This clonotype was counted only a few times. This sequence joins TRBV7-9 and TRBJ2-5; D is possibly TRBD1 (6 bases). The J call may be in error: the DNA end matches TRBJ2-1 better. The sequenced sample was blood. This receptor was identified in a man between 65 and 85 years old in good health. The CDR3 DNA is TGTGCCAGCAGCGGCAGACAGGACAATGAGCAGTTCTTC. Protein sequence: CASSGRQDNEQFF.